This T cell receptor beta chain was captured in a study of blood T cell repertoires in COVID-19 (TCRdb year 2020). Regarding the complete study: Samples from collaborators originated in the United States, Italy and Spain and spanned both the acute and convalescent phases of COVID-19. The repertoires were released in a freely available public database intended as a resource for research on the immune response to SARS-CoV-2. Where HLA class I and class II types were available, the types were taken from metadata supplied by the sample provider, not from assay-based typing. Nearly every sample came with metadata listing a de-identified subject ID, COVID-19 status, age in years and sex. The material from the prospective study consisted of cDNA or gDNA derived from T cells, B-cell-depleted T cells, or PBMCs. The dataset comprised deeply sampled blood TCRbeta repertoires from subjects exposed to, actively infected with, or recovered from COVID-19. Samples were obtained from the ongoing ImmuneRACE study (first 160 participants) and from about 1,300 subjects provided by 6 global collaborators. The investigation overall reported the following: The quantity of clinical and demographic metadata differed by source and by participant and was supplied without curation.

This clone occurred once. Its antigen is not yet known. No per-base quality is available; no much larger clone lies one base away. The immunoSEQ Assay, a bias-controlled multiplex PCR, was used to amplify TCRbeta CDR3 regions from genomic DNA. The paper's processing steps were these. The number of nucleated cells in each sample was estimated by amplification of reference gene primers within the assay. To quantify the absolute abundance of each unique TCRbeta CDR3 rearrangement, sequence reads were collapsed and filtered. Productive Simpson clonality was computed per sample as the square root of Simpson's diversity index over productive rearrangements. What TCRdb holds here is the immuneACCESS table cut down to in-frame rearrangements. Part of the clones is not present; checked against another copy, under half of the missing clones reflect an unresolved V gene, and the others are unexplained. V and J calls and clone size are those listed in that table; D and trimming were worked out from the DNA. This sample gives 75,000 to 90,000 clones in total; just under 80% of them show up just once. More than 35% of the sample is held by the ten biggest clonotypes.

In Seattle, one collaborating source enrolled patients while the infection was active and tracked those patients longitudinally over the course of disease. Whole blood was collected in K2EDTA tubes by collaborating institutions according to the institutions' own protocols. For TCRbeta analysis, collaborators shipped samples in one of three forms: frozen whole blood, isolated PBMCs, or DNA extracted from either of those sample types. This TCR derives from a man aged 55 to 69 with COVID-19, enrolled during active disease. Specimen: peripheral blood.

DNA sequence: TGCGCCAGCAGCTTGGCCGGACAGACTAATGAAAAACTGTTTTTT. It is translated as CASSLAGQTNEKLFF. Rearrangement joined TRBV5-1 to TRBJ1-4, with TRBD1 as a weak D call on 6 bases. Based on the germline V gene, the CDR1 and CDR2 sequences are SGHRS and YFSETQ. From its cysteine to its phenylalanine, the CDR3 spans 15 amino acids. Only the CDR3 part of the read is kept: 45 bases, read in frame from the first base. V gives up 0 bases and J gives up 2 bases, and the segment between their germline ends measures 8 bases.